The rows below give T cell receptor beta chains drawn from one sample of a study of T cell repertoires in cytomegalovirus infection. MiXCR, applied by TCRdb to the reads, yields one record per CDR3 protein. The repertoire holds about 140,000 distinct CDR3 sequences, with about 6.5% as singletons. The sequenced material came from PBMCs. The receptors shown here come from a human donor in good health (CMV status not recorded). Some clones in this sample may be carry-over from other donors' samples. Each CDR3 is given with its conserved first and last residue. The order of the fields is CDR3 length, D gene, J gene, clone size, V gene, CDR3 protein, CDR3 DNA. A D gene is named only where the DNA matches it firmly. Only some rows state a clone size, as once, few, many or a class for expanded clones.

>14|.|TRBJ2-4|many|TRBV28
CASSLPVVGNIQYF
TGTGCCAGCAGTTTACCCGTTGTCGGGAACATTCAGTACTTC
>13|.|TRBJ2-7|many|TRBV20-1
CSARDGLDYEQYF
TGCAGTGCTAGGGACGGGCTCGACTACGAGCAGTACTTC
>15|.|TRBJ2-7|.|TRBV5-5
CASSLLTGRRNEQYF
TGTGCCAGCAGTCTCCTGACAGGGAGGAGGAACGAGCAGTACTTC
>15|TRBD1|TRBJ2-7|few|TRBV4-3
CASSLNRDRAYEQYF
TGCGCCAGCAGCCTCAACCGGGACAGGGCCTACGAGCAGTACTTC
>15|TRBD1|TRBJ1-5|few|TRBV12-3/TRBV12-4
CASSLGQPGNQPQHF
TGTGCCAGCAGTTTGGGACAGCCCGGCAATCAGCCCCAGCATTTT
>14|.|TRBJ1-2|.|TRBV3-1
CASSPRTRVHGYTF
TGTGCCAGCAGCCCCCGGACAAGGGTTCACGGCTACACCTTC
>15|.|TRBJ2-5|many|TRBV7-2
CASSLRVYREETQYF
TGTGCCAGCAGCTTGAGAGTCTACAGGGAGGAGACCCAGTACTTC
>12|.|TRBJ2-1|many|TRBV20-1
CSALGEVREQFF
TGCAGTGCTCTCGGGGAGGTTCGCGAGCAGTTCTTC
>13|.|TRBJ1-1|.|TRBV10-3
CAISVGSNTEAFF
TGTGCCATCAGTGTTGGGTCGAACACTGAAGCTTTCTTT
>15|TRBD1|TRBJ1-2|few|TRBV7-3
CASSSTTTGGEGYTF
TGTGCCAGCAGCTCGACTACGACAGGGGGCGAGGGCTACACCTTC
>16|TRBD2|TRBJ2-3|few|TRBV28
CASSFHGRGGPDTQYF
TGTGCCAGCAGTTTCCACGGGCGGGGGGGCCCTGATACGCAGTATTTT
>14|.|TRBJ1-5|few|TRBV10-3
CAISESAGNQPQHF
TGTGCCATCAGTGAGTCGGCGGGGAATCAGCCCCAGCATTTT
>16|.|TRBJ2-7|many|TRBV7-2
CASSYAAGTVTYEQYF
TGTGCCAGCAGCTACGCAGCCGGGACGGTTACCTACGAGCAGTACTTC
>17|TRBD2|TRBJ2-5|.|TRBV7-3
CASSLTGLAGARETQYF
TGTGCCAGCAGCTTAACCGGCCTAGCGGGGGCCCGGGAGACCCAGTACTTC
>13|.|TRBJ2-2|many|TRBV12-3/TRBV12-4
CASSLLKGGELFF
TGTGCCAGCAGTTTACTTAAGGGGGGGGAGCTGTTTTTT
>14|.|TRBJ1-1|.|TRBV20-1
CSARGLRDPFEAFF
TGCAGTGCTAGAGGGCTCCGGGACCCTTTTGAAGCTTTCTTT
>15|TRBD2|TRBJ2-1|many|TRBV6-2/TRBV6-3
CASSYLAGGQGEQFF
TGTGCCAGCAGTTACCTAGCGGGGGGGCAGGGTGAGCAGTTCTTC
>16|.|TRBJ2-1|many|TRBV24-1
CATSDRTISSRNEQFF
TGTGCCACCAGTGACAGGACTATCTCCTCGCGTAATGAGCAGTTCTTC
>15|.|TRBJ2-2|many|TRBV29-1
CSVAFRLINTGELFF
TGCAGCGTTGCATTTCGGCTAATTAACACCGGGGAGCTGTTTTTT
>14|.|TRBJ1-2|.|TRBV10-3
CAISESTENYGYTF
TGTGCCATCAGTGAGTCGACGGAGAACTATGGCTACACCTTC
>15|.|TRBJ2-7|few|TRBV20-1
CSARENGAKRGEQYF
TGCAGTGCTAGGGAAAACGGCGCCAAACGAGGGGAGCAGTACTTC
>15|.|TRBJ2-3|many|TRBV7-2
CASSPGGVRSDTQYF
TGTGCCAGCAGCCCGGGCGGGGTTAGGTCAGATACGCAGTATTTT
>15|TRBD2|TRBJ2-3|many|TRBV11-2
CASSLGSGGSNTQYF
TGTGCCAGCAGCTTAGGTTCGGGAGGATCGAATACGCAGTATTTT
>13|.|TRBJ1-1|few|TRBV6-5
CASSYSPGNEAFF
TGTGCCAGCAGTTACTCTCCCGGGAATGAAGCTTTCTTT
>14|.|TRBJ1-4|.|TRBV11-2
CASSSGKGDEKLFF
TGTGCCAGCAGTTCTGGAAAGGGGGATGAAAAACTGTTTTTT
>13|.|TRBJ1-1|many|TRBV7-2
CASSFGGGTEAFF
TGTGCCAGCAGCTTTGGAGGGGGCACTGAAGCTTTCTTT